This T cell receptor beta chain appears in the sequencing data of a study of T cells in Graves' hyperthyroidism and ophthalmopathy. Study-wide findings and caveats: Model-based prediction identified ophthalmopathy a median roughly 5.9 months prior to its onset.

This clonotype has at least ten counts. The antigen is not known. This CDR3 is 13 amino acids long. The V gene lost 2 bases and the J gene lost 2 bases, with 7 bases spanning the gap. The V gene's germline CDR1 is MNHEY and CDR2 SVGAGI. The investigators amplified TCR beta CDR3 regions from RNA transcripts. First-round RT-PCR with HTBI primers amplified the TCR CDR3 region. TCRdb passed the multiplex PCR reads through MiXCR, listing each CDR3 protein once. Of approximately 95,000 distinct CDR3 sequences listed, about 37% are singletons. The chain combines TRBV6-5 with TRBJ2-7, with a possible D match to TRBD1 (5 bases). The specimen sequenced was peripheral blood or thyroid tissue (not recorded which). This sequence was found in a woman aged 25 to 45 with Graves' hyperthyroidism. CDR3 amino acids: CASSYAGTYEQYF. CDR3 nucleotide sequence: TGTGCCAGCAGTTACGCAGGGACCTACGAGCAGTACTTC.